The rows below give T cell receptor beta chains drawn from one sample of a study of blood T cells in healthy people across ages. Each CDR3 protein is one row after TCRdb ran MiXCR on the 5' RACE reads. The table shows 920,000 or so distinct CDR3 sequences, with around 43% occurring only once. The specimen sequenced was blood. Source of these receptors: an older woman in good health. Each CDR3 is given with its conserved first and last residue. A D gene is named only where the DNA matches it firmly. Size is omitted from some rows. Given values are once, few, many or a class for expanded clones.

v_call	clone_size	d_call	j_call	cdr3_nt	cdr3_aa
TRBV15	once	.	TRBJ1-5	TGTGCCACCAGCAGGGTCGATGGCAATCAGCCCCAGCATTTT	CATSRVDGNQPQHF
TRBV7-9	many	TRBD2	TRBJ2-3	TGTGCCAGCAGCTACCCTCTAGCGGGAGATGATACGCAGTATTTT	CASSYPLAGDDTQYF
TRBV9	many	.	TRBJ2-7	TGTGCCAGCAGCGTATCGGACACGGCCTCACAGTACTTC	CASSVSDTASQYF
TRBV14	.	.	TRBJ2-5	TGTGCCAGCAGTGACAGGGAGGGACAAGAGACCCAGTACTTC	CASSDREGQETQYF
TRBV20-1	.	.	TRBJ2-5	TGCAGTGCTCAGACAGTCACGTCGAACAATGAGCAGTACTTC	CSAQTVTSNNEQYF
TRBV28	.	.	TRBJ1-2	TGTGCCAGCAGTTTCCTTACAGGGACCTATGGCTACACCTTC	CASSFLTGTYGYTF
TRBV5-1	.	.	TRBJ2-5	TGCGCCAGCAGCCTAAGACAATGGGACAATGAGCAGTACTTC	CASSLRQWDNEQYF
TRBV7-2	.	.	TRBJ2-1	TGTGCCAGCAGGGTGGCATTTTCCAATAATGAGCAGTTCTTC	CASRVAFSNNEQFF
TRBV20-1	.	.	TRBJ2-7	TGCAGTGCTAGATGGATTTCCTACGAGCAGTACTTC	CSARWISYEQYF
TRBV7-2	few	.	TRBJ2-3	TGTGCCAGCAGGCCTGGACTTATGCACGCAGATACGCAGTATTTT	CASRPGLMHADTQYF
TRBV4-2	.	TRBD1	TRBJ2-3	TGTGCCAGCAGCCATGTTAAGCCCCGGGACAGCGACCAGTATTTT	CASSHVKPRDSDQYF
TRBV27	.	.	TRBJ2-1	TGTGCCAGCAGTTTCGTTTCAGGGGCCCGCAATGAGCAGTTCTTC	CASSFVSGARNEQFF
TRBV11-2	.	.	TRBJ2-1	TGTGCCAGCAGCTTCGCTAGGAGTGAGCAGTTCTTC	CASSFARSEQFF
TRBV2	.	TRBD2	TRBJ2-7	TGTGCCAGCAGTCAGAGCGGGAGGTCCTACAATGAGCAGTACTTC	CASSQSGRSYNEQYF
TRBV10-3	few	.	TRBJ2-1	TGTGCCATCAGGGTTAACAATGAGCAGTTCTTC	CAIRVNNEQFF
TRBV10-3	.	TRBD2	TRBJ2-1	TGTGCCATCAGTGAGTCTTGGCGACGAGCGGGAGGTGATGAGCAGTTCTTC	CAISESWRRAGGDEQFF